Described below is a single T cell receptor (beta chain) sequence and its context. The sample belongs to a study of blood T cell repertoires in COVID-19. Across the study: Donors in the United States, Italy and Spain gave samples during acute or convalescent COVID-19.

Per the original data handling: Amplification with reference gene primers provided the estimates of nucleated cell counts. Profiling relied on immunoSEQ multiplex PCR, and the TCRdb table lists in-frame clones only, not all of them. V and J calls and clone size are as listed in that table; D and trimming were resolved from the DNA. Of roughly 56,000 clones listed, 70% to 90% were seen once; the top ten hold around 18%. Germline V gene lookup returns CDR1 SGHNT and CDR2 YYREEE (reference sequence). V shed 0 bases, J shed 6 bases, and the junction held 9 bases outside the gene matches. This CDR3 spans 16 amino acids.

The rearrangement joins TRBV5-4 to TRBJ2-7; 10 bases are a match to TRBD1. Sequenced material: peripheral blood. The sequence was obtained from a human donor in a cohort sampled during active COVID-19. The CDR3, as DNA: TGTGCCAGCAGCTTGGATCCCCAGGGACAGGGGACCGAGCAGTACTTC. This codes for CASSLDPQGQGTEQYF. The whole variable domain, remainder taken from reference TRBV5-4 and TRBJ2-7, is ETGVTQSPTHLIKTRGQQVTLRCSSQSGHNTVSWYQQALGQGPQFIFQYYREEENGRGNFPPRFSGLQFPNYSSELNVNALELDDSALYLCASSLDPQGQGTEQYFGPGTRLTVT.